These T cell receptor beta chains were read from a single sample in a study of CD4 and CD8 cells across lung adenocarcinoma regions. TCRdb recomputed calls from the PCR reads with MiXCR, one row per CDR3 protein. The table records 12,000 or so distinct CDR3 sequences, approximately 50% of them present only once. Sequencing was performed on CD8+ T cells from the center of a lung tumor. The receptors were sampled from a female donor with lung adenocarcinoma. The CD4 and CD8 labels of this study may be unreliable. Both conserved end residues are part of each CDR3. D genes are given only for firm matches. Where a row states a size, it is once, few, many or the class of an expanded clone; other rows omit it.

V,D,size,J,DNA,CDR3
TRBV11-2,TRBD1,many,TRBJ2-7,TGTGCCAGCAGCCTGTGGGAGACAGGGGGCGTGTACGAGCAGTACTTC,CASSLWETGGVYEQYF
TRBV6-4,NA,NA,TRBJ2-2,TGTGCCAGCAGTGACTCGGCGTTGGTTGACACCGGGGAGCTGTTTTTT,CASSDSALVDTGELFF
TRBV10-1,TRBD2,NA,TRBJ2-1,TGCGCCAGCAGAGGCCAACTAGCGGGAGTCCACTATGAGCAGTTCTTC,CASRGQLAGVHYEQFF
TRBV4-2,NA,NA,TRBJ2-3,TGTGCCAGCAGACCCCAGCTAGGGACAGATACGCAGTATTTT,CASRPQLGTDTQYF
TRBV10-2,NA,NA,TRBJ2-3,TGCGCCAGCAGCGAAAGCGGGTGGGGGGATACGCAGTATTTT,CASSESGWGDTQYF
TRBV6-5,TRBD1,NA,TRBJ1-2,TGTGCCAGCAGTCTACAGGCGACAGGGTATGGCTACACCTTC,CASSLQATGYGYTF
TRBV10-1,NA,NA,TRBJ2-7,TGCGCGGGCAGTGGGGCCCGTGAGGGGGAGACGCAGTACTTC,CAGSGAREGETQYF
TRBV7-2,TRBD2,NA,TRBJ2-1,TGTGCCAGCAGCTTTCAGCGGGGGCAAGAGACCCAGTTCTTC,CASSFQRGQETQFF
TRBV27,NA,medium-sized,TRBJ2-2,TGTGCCAGCAGTTCTCAAGGGGCCCGCACCGGGGAGCTGTTTTTT,CASSSQGARTGELFF
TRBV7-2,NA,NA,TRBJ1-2,TGTGCCAGCAGCTTTGGCAGGGCCTATGGCTACACCTTC,CASSFGRAYGYTF
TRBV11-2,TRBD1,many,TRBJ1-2,TGTGCCAGCAGCTGGGACAGGGGGGTCTATGGCTACACCTTC,CASSWDRGVYGYTF
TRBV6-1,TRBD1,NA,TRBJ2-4,TGTGCCAGCAGCCCTAGGGGGCTGCCAACCACAGATACTCAGTACTTC,CASSPRGLPTTDTQYF
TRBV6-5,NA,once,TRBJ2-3,TGTGCCAGCAGTTATACGAGGCTAGTAGCCACAGACACGCAGTATTTT,CASSYTRLVATDTQYF
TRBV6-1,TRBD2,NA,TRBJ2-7,TGTGCCAGCAGTGAATCGTCTGGGGGCAGGGGACTTAGCGGGGGGTCCTACGAGCAGTACTTC,CASSESSGGRGLSGGSYEQYF
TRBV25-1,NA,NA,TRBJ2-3,TGTGTCCGGGGCGCCCAGGCTGGGAGCACAGATACGCAGTTTTTT,CVRGAQAGSTDTQFF
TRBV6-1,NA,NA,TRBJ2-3,TGTGCCAGCAGTCAAGAGTACCGGGGTGAAGATACGCAGTATTTT,CASSQEYRGEDTQYF
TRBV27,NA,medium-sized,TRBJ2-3,TGTGCCAGCGGGATCTTATCCCGCACAGATACGCAGTATTTT,CASGILSRTDTQYF
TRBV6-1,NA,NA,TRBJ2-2,TGTGCCAGCATCTCGACGGCCGCGAACACCGGGGAGCTGTTTTTT,CASISTAANTGELFF
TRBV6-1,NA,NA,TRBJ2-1,TGTGCCAGCGAGGAGGACCGAAGCTCCTACAATGAGCAGTTCTTC,CASEEDRSSYNEQFF
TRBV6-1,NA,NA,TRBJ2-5,TGTGCCAGCAGTGCGGGGCTACTCGGGGAGACCCAGTACTTC,CASSAGLLGETQYF
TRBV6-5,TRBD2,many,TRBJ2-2,TGTGCCAGCAGTTACCCCAGCGGGGGGGGCGGGGAGCTGTTTTTT,CASSYPSGGGGELFF
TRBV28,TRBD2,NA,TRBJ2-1,TGTGCCAGCAGTCTCCTAGCGGAGGCCCACAATGAGCAGTTCTTC,CASSLLAEAHNEQFF
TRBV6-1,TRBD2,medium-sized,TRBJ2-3,TGTGCCAGCAGTGATTTAGCGGGGGGGAGCACAGATACGCAGTATTTT,CASSDLAGGSTDTQYF
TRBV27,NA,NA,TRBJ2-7,TGTGCCAGCAGTTTTTTCGCAGGCTCCTACGAGCAGTACTTC,CASSFFAGSYEQYF
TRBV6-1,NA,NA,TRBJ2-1,TGTGCCAGCAGTGAAGCTTGGTCTAGCTACAATGAGCAGTTCTTC,CASSEAWSSYNEQFF
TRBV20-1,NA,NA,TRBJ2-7,TGCAGTGCTAGAGGGCCCCAGCTGGGATTTCCCTCCTACGAGCAGTACTTC,CSARGPQLGFPSYEQYF
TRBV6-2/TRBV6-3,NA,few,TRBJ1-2,TGTGCCAGCAGTTACGAGGGTAACGGCTATGGCTACACCTTC,CASSYEGNGYGYTF
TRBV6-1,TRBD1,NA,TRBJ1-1,TGTGCCAGCAGCCAGGGACAGGGGGCGGACACTGAAGCTTTCTTT,CASSQGQGADTEAFF
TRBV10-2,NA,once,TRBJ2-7,TGCGCCAGCAGTGCCACAGAAAATAGCGAGCAGTACTTC,CASSATENSEQYF
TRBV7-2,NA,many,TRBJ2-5,TGTGCCAGCAGCTTAGCCGGGCCCTCGGGAGAGACCCAGTACTTC,CASSLAGPSGETQYF
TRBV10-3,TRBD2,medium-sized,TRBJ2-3,TGTGCCATCAGTGAGCCCCACCGGATAGCGGGGCCCACAGATACGCAGTATTTT,CAISEPHRIAGPTDTQYF
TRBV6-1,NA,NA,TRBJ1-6,TGTGCCAGCAGTGAACCAACACCCCTCCACTTT,CASSEPTPLHF
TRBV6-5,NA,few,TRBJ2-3,TGTGCCAGCAGTTACTCTGGCAGGGACACAGATACGCAGTATTTT,CASSYSGRDTDTQYF
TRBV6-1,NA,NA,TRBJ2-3,TGTGCCAGCAGGGGTCGCGGGGGCCCAACCCCAGATACCCAGTATTTT,CASRGRGGPTPDTQYF
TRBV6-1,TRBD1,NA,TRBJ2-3,TGTGCCAGCAGTGCTAGGGGGCACCGAGCCAAAGATACGCAGTACTTT,CASSARGHRAKDTQYF
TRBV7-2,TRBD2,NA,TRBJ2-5,TGTGCCAGCAGCTTAGGTAGCGGGAGAACGAATGAGCAGTACTTC,CASSLGSGRTNEQYF
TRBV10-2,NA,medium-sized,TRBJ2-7,TGCGCCAGCAGCTCAACTCAGGCCTCCTACGAGCAGTACTTC,CASSSTQASYEQYF
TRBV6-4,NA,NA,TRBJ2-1,TGTGCCAGCAGTGACGGGCCTAACAATGAGCAGTTCTTC,CASSDGPNNEQFF
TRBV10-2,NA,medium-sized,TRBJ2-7,TGCGCCAGCAGTCTTAGCGGCCTCTCCTACGAGCAGTACTTC,CASSLSGLSYEQYF
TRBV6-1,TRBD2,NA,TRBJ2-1,TGTGCCAGCAGATTCCCCGGGACTAGCGGCGATGCGCAGTTCTTC,CASRFPGTSGDAQFF
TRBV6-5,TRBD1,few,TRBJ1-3,TGTGCCAGCAGTTACTCCGGACAGGCTGGACTCTCTGGAAACACCATATATTTT,CASSYSGQAGLSGNTIYF
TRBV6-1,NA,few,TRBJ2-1,TGTGCCAGCAGTGTTGTTGGGGACAATGAGCAGTTCTTC,CASSVVGDNEQFF
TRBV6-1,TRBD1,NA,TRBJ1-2,TGTGCCAGCAGTCAGGGGGCCTATGGCTACACCTTC,CASSQGAYGYTF
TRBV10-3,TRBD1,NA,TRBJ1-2,TGTGCCATCAGTGAGGAGGACAGGGGGAACTATGGCTACACCTTC,CAISEEDRGNYGYTF
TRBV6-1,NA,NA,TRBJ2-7,TGTGCCAGCAGCCCCCCCTCCTACGAGCAGTACTTC,CASSPPSYEQYF